The 26 T cell receptor beta chains reported below all come from one sample, sequenced in a study of T cell repertoires in cytomegalovirus infection. TCRdb reprocessed the reads with MiXCR, giving one entry per CDR3 protein. The data hold more than 30,000 distinct CDR3 sequences, with roughly 54% observed a single time. These TCRs are of unknown antigen specificity. Sequenced material: CD8+ T cells from cultured PBMCs, taken from culture after CMV antigen stimulation. The source is a human donor in good health (CMV status not recorded). Some clones in this sample may be carry-over from other donors' samples.

This chain links TRBV12-3 or TRBV12-4 with TRBJ2-2, with 9 positions matching TRBD1. The ends lost 2 bases at V and 3 bases at J; junction bases unmatched: 4. This CDR3 region has 16 residues. The CDR3 loop reads CASSLRTGEDTGELFF. The CDR3 region has the DNA TGTGCCAGCAGTTTACGGACAGGGGAAGACACCGGGGAGCTGTTTTTT.

The chain uses TRBV29-1 and TRBJ1-1, with D hard to call. The CDR3 totals 12 residues. Germline V gene lookup returns CDR1 SQVTM and CDR2 ANQGSEA. CDR3 in DNA: TGCAGTACATTCAGCGGGAACACTGAAGCTTTCTTT. Translated: CSTFSGNTEAFF.

The V and J genes are TRBV11-2 and TRBJ2-3, with 9 positions matching TRBD2. Germline trimming cut 4 bases from V and 8 bases from J; bases unmatched to any gene: 10. The CDR3 has 15 amino acids. Germline V gives CDR1 SGHAT, CDR2 FQNNGV. This chain's CDR3 is CASSSPGLARLTQYF. CDR3 nucleotides: TGTGCCAGCAGCTCGCCGGGACTAGCTCGCCTTACGCAGTATTTT. Variable domain in full (rest from reference TRBV11-2 and TRBJ2-3): EAGVAQSPRYKIIEKRQSVAFWCNPISGHATLYWYQQILGQGPKLLIQFQNNGVVDDSQLPKDRFSAERLKGVDSTLKIQPAKLEDSAVYLCASSSPGLARLTQYFGPGTRLTVL.

For the CDR3, the DNA is TGCGCCAGCAGCCCCGGACAGGGGGCCAACGTCCTGACTTTC. It encodes CASSPGQGANVLTF. The chain carries TRBV5-1 and TRBJ2-6, with D possibly TRBD1 on 6 matching bases. Trimming removed 4 bases from V and 4 bases from J, with 9 bases in between. There are 14 residues in the CDR3. Looked up from germline, CDR1 is SGHRS and CDR2 is YFSETQ.

The chain recombines TRBV12-3 or TRBV12-4 with TRBJ2-7; TRBD2 agrees at 9 bases. The CDR3 extends over 15 amino acids. V trimming: 6 bases; J trimming: 2 bases; junction bases outside the gene matches: 8. The CDR3 sequence: CASRARLAETYEQYF. CDR3 DNA sequence: TGTGCCAGCAGGGCCAGACTAGCGGAAACCTACGAGCAGTACTTC.

This clonotype was recorded a few times. The chain links TRBV5-6 to TRBJ2-1; D is undetermined. CDR1 SGHDT and CDR2 YYEEEE come from the germline V gene. Trimming cost V 4 bases and J 0 bases, with 11 bases left between them. The CDR3 length is 15 residues. The CDR3 DNA follows: TGTGCCAGCAGCCCTGACCCGAGCTCCTACAATGAGCAGTTCTTC. Protein product: CASSPDPSSYNEQFF.

This clonotype was seen repeatedly, ten times or more. The V gene is TRBV7-9, the J gene TRBJ1-6; the D gene is possibly TRBD1 (5 bases). The germline V and J ends were trimmed by 5 bases and 5 bases, with 13 bases remaining between them. This CDR3 is 15 amino acids long. The germline CDR1 and CDR2 sequences are SEHNR and FQNEAQ (reference sequence). In nucleotides, the CDR3 is TGTGCCAGCAGCCCTCCGGGACGGAATAATTCACCCCTCCACTTT. Amino acid sequence: CASSPPGRNNSPLHF.

The gene calls are TRBV30 and TRBJ2-7; 7 nucleotides agree with TRBD1. CDR1 is GTSNPN, CDR2 SVGIG, per germline (reference sequence). The V and J ends lost 8 bases and 0 bases, in that order; junction bases with no gene match: 10. This CDR3 contains 14 residues. CDR3 DNA sequence: TGTGCCAGAGGGAATACAGGGGTCTCCTACGAGCAGTACTTC. The encoded protein is CARGNTGVSYEQYF.

J is TRBJ1-1 and V is TRBV6-6, with D maybe TRBD1 (5 bases). This CDR3 spans 13 amino acids. Germline V gene lookup returns CDR1 MNHNY and CDR2 SVGAGI (reference sequence). The germline V and J ends were trimmed by 6 bases and 1 base, with 9 bases remaining between them. CDR3 sequence (DNA): TGTGCCAGCAGGGGGGGAACGAACACTGAAGCTTTCTTT. Translated: CASRGGTNTEAFF.

The V gene is TRBV7-9, the J gene TRBJ2-7, with 7 bases that match TRBD1. Germline V lookup: CDR1 SEHNR, CDR2 FQNEAQ (reference sequence). This CDR3 spans 15 amino acids. V shed 4 bases, J shed 2 bases, and the junction held 8 bases outside the gene matches. The CDR3 DNA follows: TGTGCCAGCAGCTCGGGACAGACTCAAACCTACGAGCAGTACTTC. It is translated as CASSSGQTQTYEQYF. Supplemented by reference TRBV7-9 and TRBJ2-7, the full variable domain reads DTGVSQNPRHKITKRGQNVTFRCDPISEHNRLYWYRQTLGQGPEFLTYFQNEAQLEKSRLLSDRFSAERPKGSFSTLEIQRTEQGDSAMYLCASSSGQTQTYEQYFGPGTRLTVT.

The CDR3: CASSDSSRRDEQFF. CDR3 bases: TGTGCCAGCAGTGACTCATCCAGGCGGGATGAGCAGTTCTTC. This chain uses TRBV6-4 with TRBJ2-1; TRBD2 might be the D (5 bases). Germline assignment: CDR1 MRHNA and CDR2 SNTAGT. This CDR3 spans 14 amino acids. V lost 0 bases, J lost 8 bases, and 11 bases lay in between.

The chain links TRBV12-3 or TRBV12-4 to TRBJ2-3; 12 nucleotides align to TRBD2. V lost 6 bases and J lost 2; bases outside the gene matches: 6. CDR3 length: 16 amino acids. DNA for the CDR3: TGTGCCAGCAGCCGGACTAGCGGGGCTGACACAGATACGCAGTATTTT. Translated: CASSRTSGADTDTQYF.

The rearrangement links TRBV7-6 to TRBJ2-6, with a possible D match to TRBD1 (6 bases). Trimming removed 5 bases from V and 13 bases from J, with 15 bases in between. The CDR3 is made up of 13 amino acids. The V gene's germline CDR1 is SGHVS and CDR2 FNYEAQ. CDR3 in amino acids: CASSPGTLVVLTF. CDR3 nucleotide sequence: TGTGCCAGCAGCCCCGGGACACTGGTAGTCCTGACTTTC.

This chain connects TRBV10-3 to TRBJ2-5, with a possible D match to TRBD2 (6 bases). V lost 0 bases to trimming and J lost 5 bases, with 13 bases between them. Germline values: CDR1 ENHRY, CDR2 SYGVKD. The CDR3 runs 15 residues. Here the CDR3 reads CAISESGGAGETQYF. DNA for the CDR3: TGTGCCATCAGTGAGTCTGGAGGCGCGGGGGAGACCCAGTACTTC.

This clonotype was counted only a few times. CDR3 coding DNA: TGTGCCAGCAGCTTAGACACTTACAATGAGCAGTTCTTC. Its protein is CASSLDTYNEQFF. The V call is TRBV7-3, the J call TRBJ2-1; D gene unclear. The CDR3 totals 13 residues. Germline V gene data show CDR1 as SGHTA and CDR2 as FQGTGA. V gave up 2 bases and J gave up 4 bases, with 6 bases separating them.

J is TRBJ1-3 and V is TRBV7-2, with D perhaps TRBD1 (5 bases). The CDR3 is made up of 15 amino acids. Trimming left V 0 bases short and J 4 bases short, with 10 bases between. Germline CDR1 is SGHTA and CDR2 is FQGNSA. DNA of the CDR3: TGTGCCAGCAGCTTAGCCGAACAGGCAGGAAACACCATATATTTT. The encoded protein is CASSLAEQAGNTIYF.

This clonotype was recorded a few times. The chain links TRBV28 to TRBJ1-1; a weak D match, TRBD1 (6 bases). Germline V gene sequence: CDR1 MDHEN, CDR2 SYDVKM. V shed 6 bases and J shed 4 bases, with 15 bases lying between them. CDR3 size: 14 residues. In DNA, the CDR3 is TGTGCCAGCAGCGAACGGACAGTCCTCACTGAAGCTTTCTTT. Residues: CASSERTVLTEAFF.

The genes are TRBV28 and TRBJ2-1; TRBD2 aligns across 7 bases. Germline V lookup: CDR1 MDHEN, CDR2 SYDVKM. V was clipped by 5 bases and J by 0 bases; unmatched bases: 1. The CDR3 is 14 residues long. CDR3: CASSTGGSYNEQFF. The CDR3 nucleotides read TGTGCCAGCAGTACGGGGGGCTCCTACAATGAGCAGTTCTTC.

This clonotype occurred a few times. This chain links TRBV7-2 with TRBJ2-7; 12 positions match TRBD2. The CDR3 runs 17 residues. Germline-derived CDR1 and CDR2 are SGHTA and FQGNSA. V dropped 4 bases and J dropped 3; count of bases not matched to a gene: 10. This CDR3 reads CASSWGLAGSGGYEQYF. CDR3 DNA: TGTGCCAGCAGCTGGGGACTAGCGGGTTCTGGAGGCTACGAGCAGTACTTC.

The chain joins TRBV4-1 to TRBJ2-4; 10 positions match TRBD2. Per the germline V gene, CDR1 is MGHRA and CDR2 is YSYEKL. The junction had 6 bases not matched to a gene; V was cut back by 5 bases and J by 5 bases. CDR3 length: 15 amino acids. This CDR3 reads CASSYPSGGENIQYF. CDR3 DNA sequence: TGCGCCAGCAGCTATCCCAGCGGGGGGGAAAACATTCAGTACTTC.

This clonotype was observed a handful of times. The rearrangement uses TRBV29-1 and TRBJ2-1; D is possibly TRBD1 (5 bases). With 3 bases removed from V and 4 bases from J, the gap between germline ends came to 19 bases. CDR1 is SQVTM and CDR2 is ANQGSEA in the germline V gene. This CDR3 has 16 amino acids. The CDR3 here is CSVDAHDRELYNEQFF. The CDR3, as DNA: TGCAGCGTTGACGCCCATGACAGAGAGCTTTACAATGAGCAGTTCTTC.

The chain is built from TRBV7-6 and TRBJ2-3; D is possibly TRBD2 (5 bases). V was trimmed by 2 bases and J by 0 bases, leaving 6 bases between them. The CDR3 length is 14 residues. Per the germline V gene, CDR1 is SGHVS and CDR2 is FNYEAQ. The CDR3 nucleotides are TGTGCCAGCAGCTTATCGGGGAGCACAGATACGCAGTATTTT. Amino acids: CASSLSGSTDTQYF.

The sample holds one count of this clonotype. This chain links TRBV24-1 with TRBJ2-1; the match to TRBD2 covers 15 bases. CDR1 is KGHDR, CDR2 SFDVKD, per germline. CDR3 length: 16 amino acids. The J segment lost 7 bases and the V segment lost 3 bases, leaving 3 bases of the junction unmatched. The CDR3 loop is CATSDTGLAGGNEQFF. As DNA, the CDR3 is TGTGCCACCAGTGATACAGGACTAGCGGGAGGGAATGAGCAGTTCTTC.

This clonotype was observed a few times. In DNA form, the CDR3 reads TGTGCCAGCAGTTCGAACAGGGCCTACACTGAAGCTTTCTTT. It translates to CASSSNRAYTEAFF. The chain carries TRBV27 and TRBJ1-1, with D possibly matching TRBD1 (6 bases). The CDR3 consists of 14 residues. Between the trimmed V and J ends, which lost 4 bases and 3 bases, there was a span of 12 bases. The germline CDR1 and CDR2 sequences are MNHEY and SMNVEV (reference sequence).

This chain joins TRBV10-3 and TRBJ2-1, with D possibly being TRBD1 (6 bases). There are 13 residues in the CDR3. Germline CDR1 reads ENHRY; CDR2 reads SYGVKD. Trimming took off 4 bases at V and 8 bases at J, with 12 bases between the two ends. This CDR3 reads CAISVGKGDEQFF. CDR3 DNA sequence: TGTGCCATCAGTGTCGGGAAGGGGGATGAGCAGTTCTTC.

This clonotype has just a few counts. The V and J genes are TRBV20-1 and TRBJ2-7; D might be TRBD1 (6 bases). Trimming took 6 bases from V and 0 from J, leaving 18 bases between them. The CDR3 runs to 15 residues. Looked up from germline, CDR1 is DFQATT and CDR2 is SNEGSKA (reference sequence). The CDR3 is CSAPITRGSSYEQYF. CDR3 DNA sequence: TGCAGTGCCCCAATTACAAGGGGGAGCTCCTACGAGCAGTACTTC.